A selection of T cell receptor beta chains follows, all from one sample in a study of blood T cells in healthy people across ages. TCRdb recomputed calls from the 5' RACE reads with MiXCR, one row per CDR3 protein. The table lists around 1,900,000 distinct CDR3 sequences, about 39% of them singletons, with 23% in the top ten. The material sequenced was blood. The receptors derive from a human donor in good health. Each CDR3 is given with its conserved first and last residue. Each record gives: clone size, J gene, D gene, V gene, CDR3 protein, CDR3 DNA. A D gene is named only where the DNA matches it firmly. A clone size is listed for some rows: how often the clone was seen (once, few, many), or a class if it is expanded.

clone size: .; J gene: TRBJ1-2; D gene: TRBD1; V gene: TRBV7-9; CDR3 protein: CASSQGQGIGGCTF; CDR3 DNA: TGTGCCAGCAGCCAAGGACAGGGGATAGGAGGCTGCACCTTC
clone size: few; J gene: TRBJ2-5; D gene: .; V gene: TRBV3-1; CDR3 protein: CASSSMRGLQETQYF; CDR3 DNA: TGTGCCAGCAGCTCTATGCGGGGCCTCCAAGAGACCCAGTACTTC
clone size: few; J gene: TRBJ1-2; D gene: .; V gene: TRBV6-6; CDR3 protein: CASTPSSSSYGYTF; CDR3 DNA: TGTGCCAGCACCCCTTCGAGTTCTAGTTATGGCTACACCTTC
clone size: .; J gene: TRBJ2-1; D gene: .; V gene: TRBV7-2; CDR3 protein: CASSPGAGTGYNEQFF; CDR3 DNA: TGTGCCAGCAGCCCGGGGGCAGGGACTGGCTACAATGAGCAGTTCTTC
clone size: .; J gene: TRBJ2-1; D gene: TRBD2; V gene: TRBV4-2; CDR3 protein: CASSQDGTKNNEQFF; CDR3 DNA: TGTGCCAGCAGCCAAGATGGGACTAAAAACAATGAGCAGTTCTTC
clone size: .; J gene: TRBJ2-7; D gene: .; V gene: TRBV3-1; CDR3 protein: CASSQESGLYF; CDR3 DNA: TGTGCCAGCAGCCAAGAATCGGGATTGTACTTC
clone size: .; J gene: TRBJ2-1; D gene: .; V gene: TRBV4-3; CDR3 protein: CASSQEHRAGQETQFF; CDR3 DNA: TGCGCCAGCAGCCAAGAACACAGGGCTGGGCAAGAGACCCAGTTCTTC
clone size: .; J gene: TRBJ2-1; D gene: .; V gene: TRBV5-6; CDR3 protein: CASSFGASGNEQFF; CDR3 DNA: TGTGCCAGCAGCTTCGGGGCGAGTGGGAATGAGCAGTTCTTC
clone size: many; J gene: TRBJ1-2; D gene: .; V gene: TRBV9; CDR3 protein: CASSVGTDYGYTF; CDR3 DNA: TGTGCCAGCAGCGTAGGGACGGACTATGGCTACACCTTC
clone size: few; J gene: TRBJ2-1; D gene: TRBD2; V gene: TRBV24-1; CDR3 protein: CATSDHRLAGPYNEQFF; CDR3 DNA: TGTGCCACCAGTGATCATAGACTAGCGGGACCCTACAATGAGCAGTTCTTC
clone size: few; J gene: TRBJ2-3; D gene: .; V gene: TRBV7-9; CDR3 protein: CASNEWVADTQYF; CDR3 DNA: TGTGCCAGCAACGAGTGGGTGGCAGATACGCAGTATTTT
clone size: .; J gene: TRBJ2-3; D gene: .; V gene: TRBV20-1; CDR3 protein: CSAGGIGNTQYF; CDR3 DNA: TGCAGTGCGGGTGGGATAGGAAATACGCAGTATTTT